This TCR beta chain came from a study of blood T cell repertoires in COVID-19. Study overall: Sources were T cells, B-cell-depleted T cells, or PBMCs; the material itself was cDNA or gDNA.

Germline CDR1 is SQVTM and CDR2 is ANQGSEA. V gave up 2 bases and J gave up 5 bases, with 7 bases separating them. The CDR3 is 11 amino acids. This clone was observed once. Sequencing was performed with immunoSEQ multiplex PCR; in TCRdb, only in-frame clones are kept and a portion is missing. The sample lists 80,000 or so clones; 82% were seen once. Input material: peripheral blood. V is TRBV29-1 and J is TRBJ2-7, with D possibly being TRBD1 (5 bases). The sequence came from a human donor in a cohort sampled during active COVID-19. This chain's CDR3 is CSVESGNEQYF. For the CDR3, the DNA is TGCAGCGTTGAATCAGGGAACGAGCAGTACTTC.